Following are 20 T cell receptor beta chains from one sample sequenced in a study of T cells in localized non-small cell lung cancer (dated by TCRdb to the early 2020s). Preparation of the library involved the immunoSEQ multiplex PCR assay. This is the immuneACCESS table as TCRdb keeps it, with only in-frame sequences that have V and J called. A part of the clones is gone; compared with another copy, unresolved V genes explain less than half, and the rest is unexplained. The sample contains some 130,000 clones, roughly 90% of them found a single time. The top ten constitute 1.5% to 2% of the sample. Sequencing used peripheral blood, obtained before any cancer treatment. The receptors come from an older female donor with stage I lung adenocarcinoma.

The gene calls are TRBV19 and TRBJ1-5, with unresolved D. Germline CDR1 reads LNHDA; CDR2 reads SQIVND (reference sequence). This CDR3 comprises 15 residues. V lost 5 bases to trimming and J lost 2 bases, with 13 bases between them. The CDR3 is CASSLHRSGNQPQHF. The CDR3 DNA follows: TGTGCCAGTAGTCTTCATCGGAGCGGCAATCAGCCCCAGCATTTT.

The chain carries TRBV9 and TRBJ2-1, with 10 bases that match TRBD2. The length of the CDR3 is 17 residues. Germline V lookup: CDR1 SGDLS, CDR2 YYNGEE. The ends lost 4 bases at V and 5 bases at J; junction bases unmatched: 12. CDR3 in DNA: TGTGCCAGCAGCCCCTTCGACCGGACTAGCGGTGACAATGAGCAGTTCTTC. Its translation: CASSPFDRTSGDNEQFF.

This chain joins TRBV29-1 and TRBJ2-1; the match to TRBD2 covers 10 bases. The germline CDR1 and CDR2 sequences are SQVTM and ANQGSEA. Trimming at V came to 5 bases and at J to 3 bases, leaving 4 bases not matched to a gene. This CDR3 is built from 14 residues. The CDR3 nucleotides are TGCAGCGTTCCCGGGACTAGCGACTACAATGAGCAGTTCTTC. This sequence encodes CSVPGTSDYNEQFF.

This clone has only one observation. This CDR3 reads CASSIGGGYGYTF. Written as DNA, the CDR3 is TGTGCCAGTAGTATAGGGGGCGGCTATGGCTACACCTTC. The chain couples TRBV19 to TRBJ1-2; D may be TRBD1 (5 bases). Trimming pared 1 base from V and 4 bases from J, leaving 7 bases between. Germline V gene data show CDR1 as LNHDA and CDR2 as SQIVND (reference sequence). The CDR3 loop spans 13 amino acids.

This clone has a single count. The J gene is TRBJ2-5, the V gene TRBV2, with D maybe TRBD2 (6 bases). This CDR3 is built from 15 residues. Per germline, CDR1 SNHLY and CDR2 FYNNEI. V was cut by 1 base and J by 4 bases, with 13 bases left in between. The CDR3 spells CASSEGLVLSETQYF. DNA for the CDR3: TGTGCCAGCAGTGAAGGACTAGTCTTATCAGAGACCCAGTACTTC.

This sequence joins TRBV2 and TRBJ2-5; D not certain. Trimming pared 7 bases from V and 1 base from J, leaving 10 bases between. Looked up from germline, CDR1 is SNHLY and CDR2 is FYNNEI. The CDR3 spans 13 residues. The CDR3 coding sequence is TGTGCCAGCAAGACGGCGTTCCAAGAGACCCAGTACTTC. Protein product: CASKTAFQETQYF.

This CDR3 is CASSENLGEEQYF. Here the CDR3 DNA reads TGCGCCAGCAGCGAGAATTTAGGGGAAGAGCAGTACTTC. The gene calls are TRBV10-1 and TRBJ2-7; possible D gene TRBD1, 5 bases. The germline gives CDR1 WNHNN, CDR2 SYGVQD (reference sequence). V gave up 6 bases and J gave up 7 bases, with 16 bases separating them. The CDR3 is 13 amino acids.

This clone is a singleton in its sample. The rearrangement joins TRBV28 to TRBJ1-5; no firm D call. V shed 7 bases and J shed 4 bases, with 14 bases lying between them. This CDR3 has 14 amino acids. Germline CDR1 MDHEN, CDR2 SYDVKM. This chain's CDR3 is CASTSRQRNQPQHF. The CDR3 nucleotides are TGTGCCAGCACTTCTAGGCAGCGAAATCAGCCCCAGCATTTT.

The J gene is TRBJ1-2, the V gene TRBV29-1; the match to TRBD1 covers 8 bases. V trimming: 7 bases; J trimming: 4 bases; junction bases outside the gene matches: 14. From germline, CDR1 is SQVTM and CDR2 ANQGSEA. The CDR3 runs to 15 residues. CDR3 DNA sequence: TGCAGCGGGGGACAGGCGCCCCCAGAGATCTATGGCTACACCTTC. Protein: CSGGQAPPEIYGYTF.

This clone appeared a single time. The chain is built from TRBV4-1 and TRBJ2-7, with 8 positions matching TRBD1. The CDR3 runs to 13 residues. The V gene end was trimmed by 1 base and the J gene end by 6 bases; junction bases not matched to a gene: 2. Germline values: CDR1 MGHRA, CDR2 YSYEKL. The CDR3 DNA sequence: TGCGCCAGCAGCCAAGGACAGGGGATCGAGCAGTACTTC. It specifies CASSQGQGIEQYF.

The chain recombines TRBV7-9 with TRBJ1-4; D is perhaps TRBD1 (5 bases). Germline CDR1 and CDR2: SEHNR and FQNEAQ (reference sequence). Between the trimmed V and J ends, which lost 4 bases and 8 bases, there was a span of 11 bases. The CDR3 has 13 residues. CDR3 DNA: TGTGCCAGCAGCTGGGGGGGTTTGGAAAAACTGTTTTTT. Its translation: CASSWGGLEKLFF.

CDR3 sequence reads: CASSLLGGTDTQYF. Here the CDR3 DNA reads TGTGCCAGCAGTTTACTCGGGGGGACAGATACGCAGTATTTT. This chain links TRBV6-5 with TRBJ2-3, with 7 bases lining up with TRBD2. V gave up 4 bases and J gave up 3 bases; unmatched junction bases: 4. The CDR3 is 14 residues long. From germline, CDR1 is MNHEY and CDR2 SVGAGI.

The chain couples TRBV11-2 to TRBJ2-1; 8 bases are shared with TRBD2. V trimming: 4 bases; J trimming: 4 bases; junction bases outside the gene matches: 18. The CDR3 spans 19 residues. Germline CDR1 is SGHAT and CDR2 is FQNNGV. CDR3 bases: TGTGCCAGCAGCTCGCCCAAAGGGGCTCGCGGGAGGAGTTACAATGAGCAGTTCTTC. Protein: CASSSPKGARGRSYNEQFF.

The chain recombines TRBV6-5 with TRBJ1-5; the match to TRBD1 covers 11 bases. The CDR3 length is 15 residues. CDR1 MNHEY and CDR2 SVGAGI come from the germline V gene. V was clipped by 4 bases and J by 5 bases; unmatched bases: 4. The CDR3 DNA is TGTGCCAGCAGTTCCGGGACAGGGGGTTATCAGCCCCAGCATTTT. This gives the protein CASSSGTGGYQPQHF.

Regarding this clone: Distinct nucleotide sequences in the sample also encode this CDR3. The gene calls are TRBV20-1 and TRBJ2-5; no reliable D call. CDR1 and CDR2 from the germline V gene are DFQATT and SNEGSKA (reference sequence). The length of the CDR3 is 10 residues. The V end lost 0 bases, the J end lost 4 bases, and 0 bases lay between the germline ends. The CDR3 DNA follows: TGCAGTGCTAGAGAAGAGACCCAGTACTTC. Translating gives CSAREETQYF.

The chain couples TRBV2 to TRBJ2-2, with 8 bases matching TRBD1. From germline, CDR1 is SNHLY and CDR2 FYNNEI. V shed 5 bases, J shed 6 bases, and the junction held 8 bases outside the gene matches. This CDR3 contains 15 residues. The CDR3 nucleotides read TGTGCCAGCAGTCGAGACCGACAGGGGCCCGGGGAGCTGTTTTTT. Protein product: CASSRDRQGPGELFF.

V usage is TRBV6-5 and J usage is TRBJ2-1; D gene unclear. CDR1 and CDR2 from the germline V gene are MNHEY and SVGAGI. This CDR3 is 11 amino acids long. Trimming removed 5 bases at V and 6 bases at J, with 5 bases between. CDR3 sequence reads: CASSRFNEQFF. In nucleotides, the CDR3 is TGTGCCAGCAGTAGGTTCAATGAGCAGTTCTTC.

The chain employs TRBV5-4 and TRBJ2-1, with 13 bases fitting TRBD2. This CDR3 comprises 14 residues. V shed 6 bases and J 10 bases; nucleotides not matched to a gene: 7. Germline assignment: CDR1 SGHNT and CDR2 YYREEE (reference sequence). The DNA for the CDR3 is TGTGCCAGCACACTAGCGGGAGGGCCCCGGGAGCAGTTCTTC. Protein sequence: CASTLAGGPREQFF.

This clone has a handful of counts. J is TRBJ2-4 and V is TRBV5-8; 7 nucleotides line up with TRBD1. With V trimmed by 4 bases and J by 5 bases, 6 bases remained unmatched. The CDR3 has 14 residues. CDR1 and CDR2 (germline): SGHTS, YDEGEE. As DNA, the CDR3 is TGTGCCAGCAGCGCAGGGACAGAGCAAAACATTCAGTACTTC. Protein sequence: CASSAGTEQNIQYF.

This clone was detected only once. The chain joins TRBV5-1 to TRBJ2-7; D gene ambiguous. The CDR3 is made up of 13 amino acids. Germline CDR1 is SGHRS and CDR2 is YFSETQ. V was trimmed by 2 bases and J by 4 bases, leaving 10 bases between them. The CDR3, as DNA: TGCGCCAGCAGCTTCCTCCCTGAGTACGAGCAGTACTTC. It translates to CASSFLPEYEQYF.